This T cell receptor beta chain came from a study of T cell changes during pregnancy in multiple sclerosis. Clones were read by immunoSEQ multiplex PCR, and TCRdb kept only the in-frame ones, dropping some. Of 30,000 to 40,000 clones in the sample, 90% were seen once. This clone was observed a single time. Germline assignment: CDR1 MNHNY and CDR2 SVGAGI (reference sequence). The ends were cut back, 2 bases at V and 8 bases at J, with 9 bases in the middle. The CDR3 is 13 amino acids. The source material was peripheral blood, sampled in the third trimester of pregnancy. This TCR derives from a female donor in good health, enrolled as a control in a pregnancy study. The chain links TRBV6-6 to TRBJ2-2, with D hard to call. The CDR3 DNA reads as TGTGCCAGCAGTTACCGTGTCGTAGGGGAGCTGTTTTTT. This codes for CASSYRVVGELFF.